Following are 5 T cell receptor beta chains from one sample sequenced in a study of T cells in Graves' hyperthyroidism and ophthalmopathy (dated by TCRdb to between 2017 and 2020). Libraries were constructed by multiplex PCR. Sequencing was carried out with an Illumina HiSeq 2000. Amplification of TCR beta CDR3 regions was carried out from RNA transcripts. For the first round of RT-PCR on the TCR CDR3, the HTBI primer set was used together with the Qiagen OneStep RT-PCR kit. The public reads were reanalyzed by TCRdb: fastp trimming at Q25, MiXCR alignment, in-frame beta chains only. Every CDR3 protein is listed once, alongside the most common genes and DNA of its rows. This sample lists around 400,000 distinct CDR3 sequences; about 15% were detected once. 25% to 35% of the sample comes from the top ten. The sample taken for sequencing was blood. The receptors were gathered from a woman under 30 with Graves' hyperthyroidism that later progressed to Graves' ophthalmopathy.

This clonotype was seen many times. V usage is TRBV20-1 and J usage is TRBJ2-7, with 7 bases lining up with TRBD1. The ends lost 3 bases at V and 3 bases at J; junction bases unmatched: 8. The length of the CDR3 is 14 residues. Germline V gene sequence: CDR1 DFQATT, CDR2 SNEGSKA (reference sequence). The CDR3 coding sequence is TGCAGTGCTAGGGAGACAGGGAGCGGCTACGAGCAGTACTTC. It encodes CSARETGSGYEQYF.

V gene TRBV28 combines with J gene TRBJ2-1; TRBD1 matches at 9 bases. The V segment lost 5 bases and the J segment 9 bases; nucleotides outside the gene matches: 11. The germline CDR1 and CDR2 sequences are MDHEN and SYDVKM. There are 15 residues in the CDR3. CDR3 nucleotides: TGTGCCAGCAGTCACTCCCTACAGGGGGCCAGTGAGCAGTTCTTC. Its translation: CASSHSLQGASEQFF.

In this sample, this clonotype is medium-sized. J is TRBJ2-3 and V is TRBV28, with D perhaps TRBD2 (6 bases). Trimming removed 6 bases from V and 2 bases from J, with 18 bases in between. The CDR3 has 16 amino acids. Per the germline V gene, CDR1 is MDHEN and CDR2 is SYDVKM. CDR3 loop: CASSRLAVYATDTQYF. The CDR3 DNA reads as TGTGCCAGCAGCAGATTAGCGGTGTACGCCACAGATACGCAGTATTTT.

The chain combines TRBV10-3 with TRBJ1-5; TRBD1 might be the D (6 bases). V was trimmed by 6 bases and J by 1 base, leaving 13 bases between them. The CDR3 loop spans 15 amino acids. In germline, CDR1 is ENHRY, CDR2 SYGVKD. CDR3 DNA sequence: TGTGCCATCAGCCAGGGGACAACGAGCAATCAGCCCCAGCATTTT. As protein: CAISQGTTSNQPQHF.

This clonotype was counted at least ten times. The gene calls are TRBV28 and TRBJ2-7; no definite D call. CDR3 length: 12 amino acids. Trimming removed 8 bases from V and 3 bases from J, with 11 bases in between. CDR1 and CDR2 (germline): MDHEN, SYDVKM. This chain's CDR3 is CASLIPGYEQYF. The CDR3 nucleotides read TGTGCCAGCCTTATCCCAGGCTACGAGCAGTACTTC. Looking up the rest from reference TRBV28 and TRBJ2-7 gives the full variable domain: DVKVTQSSRYLVKRTGEKVFLECVQDMDHENMFWYRQDPGLGLRLIYFSYDVKMKEKGDIPEGYSVSREKKERFSLILESASTNQTSMYLCASLIPGYEQYFGPGTRLTVT.